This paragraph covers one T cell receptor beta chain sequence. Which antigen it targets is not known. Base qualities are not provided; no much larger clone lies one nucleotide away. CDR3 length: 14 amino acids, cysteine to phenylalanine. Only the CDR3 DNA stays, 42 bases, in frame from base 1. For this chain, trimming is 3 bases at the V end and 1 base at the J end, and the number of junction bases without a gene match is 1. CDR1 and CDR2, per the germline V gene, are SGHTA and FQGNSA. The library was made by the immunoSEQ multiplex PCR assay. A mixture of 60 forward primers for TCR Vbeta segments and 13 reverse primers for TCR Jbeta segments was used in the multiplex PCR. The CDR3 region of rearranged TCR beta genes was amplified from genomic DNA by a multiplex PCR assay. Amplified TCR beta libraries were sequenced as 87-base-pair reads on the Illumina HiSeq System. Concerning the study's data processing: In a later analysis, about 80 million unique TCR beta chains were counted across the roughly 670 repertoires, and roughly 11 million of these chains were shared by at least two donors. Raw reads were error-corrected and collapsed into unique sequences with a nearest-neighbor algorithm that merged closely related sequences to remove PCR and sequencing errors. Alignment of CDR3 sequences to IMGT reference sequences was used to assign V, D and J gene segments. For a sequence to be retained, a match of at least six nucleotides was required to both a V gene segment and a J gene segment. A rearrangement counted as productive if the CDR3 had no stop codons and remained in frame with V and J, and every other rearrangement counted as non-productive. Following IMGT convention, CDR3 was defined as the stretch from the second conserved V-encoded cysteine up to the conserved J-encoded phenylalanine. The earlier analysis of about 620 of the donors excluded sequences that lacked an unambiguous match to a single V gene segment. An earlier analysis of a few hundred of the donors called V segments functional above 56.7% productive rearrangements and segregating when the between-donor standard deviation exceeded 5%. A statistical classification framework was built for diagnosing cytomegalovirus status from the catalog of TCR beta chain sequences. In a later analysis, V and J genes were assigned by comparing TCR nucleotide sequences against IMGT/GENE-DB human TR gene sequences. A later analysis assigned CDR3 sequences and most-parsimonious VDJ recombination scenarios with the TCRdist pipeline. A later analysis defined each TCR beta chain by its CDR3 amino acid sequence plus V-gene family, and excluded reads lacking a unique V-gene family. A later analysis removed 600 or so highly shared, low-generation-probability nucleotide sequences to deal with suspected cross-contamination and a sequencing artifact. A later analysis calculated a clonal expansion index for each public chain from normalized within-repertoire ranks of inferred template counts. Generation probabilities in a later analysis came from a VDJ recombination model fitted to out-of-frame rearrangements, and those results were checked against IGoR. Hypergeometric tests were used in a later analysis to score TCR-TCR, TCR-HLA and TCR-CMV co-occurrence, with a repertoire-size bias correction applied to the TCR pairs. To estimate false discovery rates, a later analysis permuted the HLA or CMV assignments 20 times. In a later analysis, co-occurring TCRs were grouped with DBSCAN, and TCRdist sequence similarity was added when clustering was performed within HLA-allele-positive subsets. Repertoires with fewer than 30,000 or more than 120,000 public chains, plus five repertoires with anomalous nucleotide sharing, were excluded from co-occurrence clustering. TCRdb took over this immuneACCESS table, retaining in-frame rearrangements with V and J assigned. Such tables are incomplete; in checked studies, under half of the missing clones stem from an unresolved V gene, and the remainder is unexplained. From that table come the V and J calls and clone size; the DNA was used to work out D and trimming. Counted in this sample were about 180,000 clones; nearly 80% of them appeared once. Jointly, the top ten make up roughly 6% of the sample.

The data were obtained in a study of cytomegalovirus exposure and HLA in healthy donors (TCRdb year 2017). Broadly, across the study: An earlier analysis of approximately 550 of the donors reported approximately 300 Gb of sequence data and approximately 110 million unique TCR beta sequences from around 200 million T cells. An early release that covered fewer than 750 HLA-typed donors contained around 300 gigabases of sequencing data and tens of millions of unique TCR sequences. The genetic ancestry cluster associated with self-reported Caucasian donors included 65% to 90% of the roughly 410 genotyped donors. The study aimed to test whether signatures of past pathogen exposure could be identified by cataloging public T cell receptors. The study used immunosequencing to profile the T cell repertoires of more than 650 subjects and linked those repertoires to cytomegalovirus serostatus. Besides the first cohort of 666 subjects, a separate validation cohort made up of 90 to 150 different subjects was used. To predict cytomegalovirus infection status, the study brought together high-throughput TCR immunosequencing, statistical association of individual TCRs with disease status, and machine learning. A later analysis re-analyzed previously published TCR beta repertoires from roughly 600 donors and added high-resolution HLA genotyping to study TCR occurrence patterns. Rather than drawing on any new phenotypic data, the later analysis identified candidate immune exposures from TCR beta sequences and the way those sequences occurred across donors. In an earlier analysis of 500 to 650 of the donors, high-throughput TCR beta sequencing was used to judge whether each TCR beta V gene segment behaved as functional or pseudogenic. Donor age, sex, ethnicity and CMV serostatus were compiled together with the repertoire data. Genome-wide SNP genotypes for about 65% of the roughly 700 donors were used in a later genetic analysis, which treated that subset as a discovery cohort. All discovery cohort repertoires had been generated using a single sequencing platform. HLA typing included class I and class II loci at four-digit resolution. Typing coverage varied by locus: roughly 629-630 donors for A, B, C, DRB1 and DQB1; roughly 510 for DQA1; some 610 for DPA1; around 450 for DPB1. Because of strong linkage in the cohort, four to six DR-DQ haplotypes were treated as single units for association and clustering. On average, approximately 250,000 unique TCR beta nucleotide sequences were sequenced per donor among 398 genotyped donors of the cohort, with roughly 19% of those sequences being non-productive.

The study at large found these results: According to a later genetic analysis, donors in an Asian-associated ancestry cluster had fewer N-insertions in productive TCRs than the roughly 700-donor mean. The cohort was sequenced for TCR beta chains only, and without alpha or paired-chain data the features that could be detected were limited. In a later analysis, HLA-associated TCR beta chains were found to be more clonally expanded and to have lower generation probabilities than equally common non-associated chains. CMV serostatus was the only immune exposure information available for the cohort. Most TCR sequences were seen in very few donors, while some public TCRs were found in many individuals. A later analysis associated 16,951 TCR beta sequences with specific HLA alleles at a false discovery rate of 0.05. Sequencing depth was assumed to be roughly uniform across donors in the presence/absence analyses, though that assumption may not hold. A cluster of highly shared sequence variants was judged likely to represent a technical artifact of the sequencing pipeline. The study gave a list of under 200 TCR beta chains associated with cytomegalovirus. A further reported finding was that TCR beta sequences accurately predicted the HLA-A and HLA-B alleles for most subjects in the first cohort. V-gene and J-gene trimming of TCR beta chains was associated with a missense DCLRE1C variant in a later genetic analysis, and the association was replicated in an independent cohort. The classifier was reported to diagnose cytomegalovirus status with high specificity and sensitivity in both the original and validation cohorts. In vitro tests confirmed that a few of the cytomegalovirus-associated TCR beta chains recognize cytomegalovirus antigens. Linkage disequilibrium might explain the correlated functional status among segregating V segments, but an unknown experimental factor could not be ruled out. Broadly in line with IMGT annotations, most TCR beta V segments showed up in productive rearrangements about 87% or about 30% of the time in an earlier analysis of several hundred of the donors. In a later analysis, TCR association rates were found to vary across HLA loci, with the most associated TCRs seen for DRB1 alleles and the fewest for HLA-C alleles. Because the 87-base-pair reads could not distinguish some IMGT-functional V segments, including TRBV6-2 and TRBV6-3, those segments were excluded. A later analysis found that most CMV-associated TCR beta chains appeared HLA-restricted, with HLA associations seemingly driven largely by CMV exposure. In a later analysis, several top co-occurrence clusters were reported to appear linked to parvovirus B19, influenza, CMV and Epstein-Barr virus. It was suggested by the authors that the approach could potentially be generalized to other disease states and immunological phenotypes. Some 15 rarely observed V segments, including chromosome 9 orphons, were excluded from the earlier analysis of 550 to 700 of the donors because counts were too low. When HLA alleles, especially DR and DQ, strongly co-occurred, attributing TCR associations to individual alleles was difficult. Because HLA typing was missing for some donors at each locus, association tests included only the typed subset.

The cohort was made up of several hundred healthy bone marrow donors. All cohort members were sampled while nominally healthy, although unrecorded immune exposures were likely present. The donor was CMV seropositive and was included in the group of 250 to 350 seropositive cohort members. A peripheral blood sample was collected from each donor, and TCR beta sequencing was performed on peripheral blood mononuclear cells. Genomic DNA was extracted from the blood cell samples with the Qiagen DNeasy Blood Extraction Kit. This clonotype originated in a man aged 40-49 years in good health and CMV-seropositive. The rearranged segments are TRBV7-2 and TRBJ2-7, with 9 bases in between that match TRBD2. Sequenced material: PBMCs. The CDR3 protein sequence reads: CASSFSGGSYEQYF. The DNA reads TGTGCCAGCAGCTTTAGCGGGGGTTCCTACGAGCAGTACTTC.